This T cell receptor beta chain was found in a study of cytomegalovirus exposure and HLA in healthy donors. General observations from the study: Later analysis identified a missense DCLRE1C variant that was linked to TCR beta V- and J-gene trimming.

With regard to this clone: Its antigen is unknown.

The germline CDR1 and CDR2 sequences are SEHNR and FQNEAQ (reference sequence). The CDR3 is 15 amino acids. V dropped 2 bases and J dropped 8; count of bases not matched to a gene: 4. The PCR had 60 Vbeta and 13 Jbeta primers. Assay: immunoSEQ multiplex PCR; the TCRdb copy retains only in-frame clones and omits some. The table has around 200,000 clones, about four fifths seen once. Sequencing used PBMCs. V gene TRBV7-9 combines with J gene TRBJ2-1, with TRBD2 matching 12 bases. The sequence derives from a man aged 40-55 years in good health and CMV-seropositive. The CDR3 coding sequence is TGTGCCAGCAGCTTACTAGCGGGAGGGGACGATGAGCAGTTCTTC. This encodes CASSLLAGGDDEQFF.